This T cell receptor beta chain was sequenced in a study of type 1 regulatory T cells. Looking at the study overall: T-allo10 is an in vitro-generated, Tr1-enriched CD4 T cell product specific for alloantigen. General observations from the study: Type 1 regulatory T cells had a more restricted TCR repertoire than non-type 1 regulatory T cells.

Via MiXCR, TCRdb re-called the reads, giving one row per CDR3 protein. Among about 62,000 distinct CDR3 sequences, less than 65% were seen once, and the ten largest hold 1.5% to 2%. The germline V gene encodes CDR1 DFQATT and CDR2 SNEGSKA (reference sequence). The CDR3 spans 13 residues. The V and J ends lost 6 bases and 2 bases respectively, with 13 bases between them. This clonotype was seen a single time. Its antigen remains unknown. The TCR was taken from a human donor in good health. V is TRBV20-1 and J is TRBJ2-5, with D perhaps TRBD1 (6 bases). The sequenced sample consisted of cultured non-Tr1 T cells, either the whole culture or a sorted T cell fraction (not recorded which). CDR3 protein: CSARRTVQETQYF. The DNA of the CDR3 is TGCAGTGCCAGGAGGACAGTTCAAGAGACCCAGTACTTC.